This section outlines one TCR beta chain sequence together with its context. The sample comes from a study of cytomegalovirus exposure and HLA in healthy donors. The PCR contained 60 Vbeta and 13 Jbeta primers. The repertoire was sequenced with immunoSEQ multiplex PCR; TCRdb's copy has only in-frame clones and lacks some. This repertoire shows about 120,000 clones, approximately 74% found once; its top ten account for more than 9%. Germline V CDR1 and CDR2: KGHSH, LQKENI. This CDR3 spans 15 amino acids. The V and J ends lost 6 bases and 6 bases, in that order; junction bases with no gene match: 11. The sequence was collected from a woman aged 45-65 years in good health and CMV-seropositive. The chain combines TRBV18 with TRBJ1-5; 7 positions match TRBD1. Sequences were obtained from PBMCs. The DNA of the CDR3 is TGTGCCAGCTCCCAGGGGCAGGGGGGTGGTCAGCCCCAGCATTTT. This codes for CASSQGQGGGQPQHF.